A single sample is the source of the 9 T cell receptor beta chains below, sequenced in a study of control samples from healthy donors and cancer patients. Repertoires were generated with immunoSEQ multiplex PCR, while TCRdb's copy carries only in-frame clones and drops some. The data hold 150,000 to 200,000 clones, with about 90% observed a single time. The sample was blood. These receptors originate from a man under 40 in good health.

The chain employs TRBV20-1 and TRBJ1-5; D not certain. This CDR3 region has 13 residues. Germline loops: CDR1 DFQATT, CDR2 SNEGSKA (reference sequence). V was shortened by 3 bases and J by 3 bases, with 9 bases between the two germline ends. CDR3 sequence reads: CSASVTNNQPQHF. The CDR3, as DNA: TGCAGTGCTAGTGTCACGAACAATCAGCCCCAGCATTTT.

CDR3 in DNA: TGTGCCAGCAGTTTGGCCTACGAGCAGTACTTC. Residues: CASSLAYEQYF. The chain combines TRBV28 with TRBJ2-7; D not resolved. Trimming removed 3 bases from V and 2 bases from J, with 2 bases in between. This CDR3 comprises 11 residues. Germline V lookup: CDR1 MDHEN, CDR2 SYDVKM.

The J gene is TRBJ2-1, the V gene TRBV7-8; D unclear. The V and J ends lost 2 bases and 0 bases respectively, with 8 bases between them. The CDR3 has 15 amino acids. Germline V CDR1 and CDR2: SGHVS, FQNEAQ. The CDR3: CASSLRVNSYNEQFF. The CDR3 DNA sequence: TGTGCCAGCAGCTTAAGGGTTAACTCCTACAATGAGCAGTTCTTC.

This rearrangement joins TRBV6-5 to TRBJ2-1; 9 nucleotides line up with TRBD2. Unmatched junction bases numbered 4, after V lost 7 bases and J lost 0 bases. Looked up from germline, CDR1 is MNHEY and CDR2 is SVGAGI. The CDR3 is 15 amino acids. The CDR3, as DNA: TGTGCCAGCAAGGAGCGGGGGGTCTCCTACAATGAGCAGTTCTTC. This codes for CASKERGVSYNEQFF.

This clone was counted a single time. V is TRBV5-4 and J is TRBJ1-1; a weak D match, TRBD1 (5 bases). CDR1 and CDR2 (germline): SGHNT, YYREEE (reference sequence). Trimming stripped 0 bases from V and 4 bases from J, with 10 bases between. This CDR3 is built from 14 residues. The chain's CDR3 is CASSLEYGGTEAFF. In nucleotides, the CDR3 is TGTGCCAGCAGCTTGGAGTACGGGGGCACTGAAGCTTTCTTT.

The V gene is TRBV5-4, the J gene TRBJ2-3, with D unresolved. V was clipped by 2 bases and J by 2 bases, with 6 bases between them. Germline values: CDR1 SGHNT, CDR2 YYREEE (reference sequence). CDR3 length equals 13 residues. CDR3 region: CASSLKVTDTQYF. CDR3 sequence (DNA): TGTGCCAGCAGCTTAAAGGTCACAGATACGCAGTATTTT.

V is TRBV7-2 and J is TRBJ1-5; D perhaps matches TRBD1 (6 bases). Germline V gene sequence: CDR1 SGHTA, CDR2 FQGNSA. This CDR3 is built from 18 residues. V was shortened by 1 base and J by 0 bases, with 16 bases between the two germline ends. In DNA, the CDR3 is TGTGCCAGCAGCTTAGGCAGGGGCGGTGGTAATAGCAATCAGCCCCAGCATTTT. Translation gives CASSLGRGGGNSNQPQHF.

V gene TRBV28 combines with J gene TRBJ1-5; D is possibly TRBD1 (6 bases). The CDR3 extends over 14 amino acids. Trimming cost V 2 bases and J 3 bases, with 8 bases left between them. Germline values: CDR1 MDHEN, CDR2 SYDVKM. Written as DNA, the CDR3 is TGTGCCAGCAGTTTAGGACAGCTCAATCAGCCCCAGCATTTT. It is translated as CASSLGQLNQPQHF.

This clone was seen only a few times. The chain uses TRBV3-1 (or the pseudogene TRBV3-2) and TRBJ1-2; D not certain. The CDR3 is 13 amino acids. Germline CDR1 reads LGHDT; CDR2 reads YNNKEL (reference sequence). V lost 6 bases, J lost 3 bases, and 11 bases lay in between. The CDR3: CASSLKGYYGYTF. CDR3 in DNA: TGTGCCAGCAGTTTGAAAGGGTACTATGGCTACACCTTC.